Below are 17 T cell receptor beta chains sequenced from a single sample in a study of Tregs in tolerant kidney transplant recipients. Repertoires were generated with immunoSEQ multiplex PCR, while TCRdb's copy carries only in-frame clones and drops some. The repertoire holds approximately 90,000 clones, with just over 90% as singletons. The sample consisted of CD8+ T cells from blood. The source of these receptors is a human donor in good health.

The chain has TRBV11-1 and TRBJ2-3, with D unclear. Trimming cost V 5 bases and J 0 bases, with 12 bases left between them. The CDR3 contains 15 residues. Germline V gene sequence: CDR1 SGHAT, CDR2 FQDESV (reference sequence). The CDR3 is CASSPGTESTDTQYF. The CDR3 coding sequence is TGTGCCAGCAGCCCGGGCACTGAAAGCACAGATACGCAGTATTTT. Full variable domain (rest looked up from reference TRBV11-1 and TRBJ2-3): EAEVAQSPRYKITEKSQAVAFWCDPISGHATLYWYRQILGQGPELLVQFQDESVVDDSQLPKDRFSAERLKGVDSTLKIQPAELGDSAMYLCASSPGTESTDTQYFGPGTRLTVL.

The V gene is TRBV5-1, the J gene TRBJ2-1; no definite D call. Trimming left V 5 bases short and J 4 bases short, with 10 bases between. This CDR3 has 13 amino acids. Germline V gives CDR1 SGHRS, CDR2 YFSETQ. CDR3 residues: CASRSDTYNEQFF. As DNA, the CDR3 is TGCGCCAGCAGATCAGACACTTACAATGAGCAGTTCTTC.

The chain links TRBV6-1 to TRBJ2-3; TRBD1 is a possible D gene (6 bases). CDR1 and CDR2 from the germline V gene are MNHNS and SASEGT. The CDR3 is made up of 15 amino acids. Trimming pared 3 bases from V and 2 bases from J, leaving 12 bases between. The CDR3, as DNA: TGTGCCAGCAGTGAGGCGACAGGCTACACAGATACGCAGTATTTT. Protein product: CASSEATGYTDTQYF.

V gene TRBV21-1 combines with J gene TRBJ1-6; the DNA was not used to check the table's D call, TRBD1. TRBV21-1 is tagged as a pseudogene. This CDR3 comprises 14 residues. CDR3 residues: CASSYQGNNSPLHF. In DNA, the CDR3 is TGTGCCAGCAGCTATCAGGGGAACAATTCACCCCTCCACTTT.

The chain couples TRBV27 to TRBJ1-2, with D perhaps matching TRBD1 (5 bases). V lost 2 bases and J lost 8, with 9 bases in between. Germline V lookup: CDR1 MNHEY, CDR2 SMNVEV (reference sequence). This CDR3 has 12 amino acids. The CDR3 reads CASSLAGVGYTF. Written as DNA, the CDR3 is TGTGCCAGCAGTTTAGCGGGGGTCGGCTACACCTTC.

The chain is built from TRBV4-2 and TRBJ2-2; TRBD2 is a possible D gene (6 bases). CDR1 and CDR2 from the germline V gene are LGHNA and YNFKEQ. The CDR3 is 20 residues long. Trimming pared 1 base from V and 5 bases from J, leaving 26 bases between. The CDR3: CASSQAQVVSGEEVTGELFF. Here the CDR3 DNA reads TGTGCCAGCAGCCAAGCGCAAGTCGTTTCGGGAGAGGAAGTAACCGGGGAGCTGTTTTTT.

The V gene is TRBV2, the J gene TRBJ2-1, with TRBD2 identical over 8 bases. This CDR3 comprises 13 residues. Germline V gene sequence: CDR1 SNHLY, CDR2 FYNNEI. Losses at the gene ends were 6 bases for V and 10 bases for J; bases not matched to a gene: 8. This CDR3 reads CASRLAGWVEQFF. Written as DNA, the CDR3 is TGTGCCAGCAGATTAGCGGGGTGGGTCGAGCAGTTCTTC.

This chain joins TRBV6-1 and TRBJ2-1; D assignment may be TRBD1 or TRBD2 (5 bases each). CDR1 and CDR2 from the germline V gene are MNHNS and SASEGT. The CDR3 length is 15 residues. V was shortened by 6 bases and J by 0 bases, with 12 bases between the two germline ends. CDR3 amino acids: CASRRGKSSYNEQFF. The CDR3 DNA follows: TGTGCCAGCAGGAGGGGAAAGAGCTCCTACAATGAGCAGTTCTTC.

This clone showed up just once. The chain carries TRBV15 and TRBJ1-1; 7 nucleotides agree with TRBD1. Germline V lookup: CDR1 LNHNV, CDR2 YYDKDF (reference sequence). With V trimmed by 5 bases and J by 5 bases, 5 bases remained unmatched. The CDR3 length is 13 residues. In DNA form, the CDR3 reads TGTGCCACCAGCCGGGACAGAGAAACTGAAGCTTTCTTT. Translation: CATSRDRETEAFF.

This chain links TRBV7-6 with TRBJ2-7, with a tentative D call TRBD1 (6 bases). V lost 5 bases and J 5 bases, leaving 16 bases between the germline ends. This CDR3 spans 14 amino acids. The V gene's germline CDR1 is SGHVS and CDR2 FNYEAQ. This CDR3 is CASSPREDRDEQYF. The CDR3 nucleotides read TGTGCCAGCAGCCCCCGAGAGGACAGAGACGAGCAGTACTTC.

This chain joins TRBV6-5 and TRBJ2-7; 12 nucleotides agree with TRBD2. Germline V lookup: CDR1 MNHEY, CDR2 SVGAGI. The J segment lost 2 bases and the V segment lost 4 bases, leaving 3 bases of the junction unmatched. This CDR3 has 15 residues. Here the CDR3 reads CASSWLAGGTYEQYF. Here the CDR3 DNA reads TGTGCCAGCAGTTGGCTAGCGGGGGGGACCTACGAGCAGTACTTC.

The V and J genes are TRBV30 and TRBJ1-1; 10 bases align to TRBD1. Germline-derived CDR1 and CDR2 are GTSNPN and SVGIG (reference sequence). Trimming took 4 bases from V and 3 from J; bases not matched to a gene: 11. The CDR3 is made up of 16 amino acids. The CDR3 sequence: CAWILTGGRRHTEAFF. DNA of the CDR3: TGTGCCTGGATCCTGACAGGGGGCCGGAGACACACTGAAGCTTTCTTT. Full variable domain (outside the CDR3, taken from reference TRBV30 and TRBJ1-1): SQTIHQWPATLVQPVGSPLSLECTVEGTSNPNLYWYRQAAGRGLQLLFYSVGIGQISSEVPQNLSASRPQDRQFILSSKKLLLSDSGFYLCAWILTGGRRHTEAFFGQGTRLTVV.

The CDR3: CASSPPPSGSDEQYF. DNA for the CDR3: TGTGCCAGCAGTCCCCCCCCTAGCGGGAGCGACGAGCAGTACTTC. The rearrangement joins TRBV27 to TRBJ2-7; TRBD2 matches 10 bases. Trimming took 5 bases from V and 5 from J; bases not matched to a gene: 9. CDR3 length: 15 residues. Germline CDR1 MNHEY, CDR2 SMNVEV (reference sequence).

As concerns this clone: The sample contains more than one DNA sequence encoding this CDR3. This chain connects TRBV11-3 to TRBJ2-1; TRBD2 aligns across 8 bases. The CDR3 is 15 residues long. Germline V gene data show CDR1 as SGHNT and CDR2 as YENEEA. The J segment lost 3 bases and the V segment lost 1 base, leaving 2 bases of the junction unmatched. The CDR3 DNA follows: TGTGCCAGCAGCTTAGGAACTAGCGGCTACAATGAGCAGTTCTTC. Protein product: CASSLGTSGYNEQFF.

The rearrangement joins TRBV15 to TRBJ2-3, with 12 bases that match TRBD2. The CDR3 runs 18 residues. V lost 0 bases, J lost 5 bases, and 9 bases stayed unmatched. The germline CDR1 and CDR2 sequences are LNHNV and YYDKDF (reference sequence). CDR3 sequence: CATSRDHLAGGRLDTQYF. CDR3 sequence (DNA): TGTGCCACCAGCAGAGACCACCTAGCGGGGGGGAGATTAGATACGCAGTATTTT.

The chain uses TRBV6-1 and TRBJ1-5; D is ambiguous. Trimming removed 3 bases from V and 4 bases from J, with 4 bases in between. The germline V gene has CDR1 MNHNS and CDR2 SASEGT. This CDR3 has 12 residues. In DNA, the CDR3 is TGTGCCAGCAGTGATCCGAATCAGCCCCAGCATTTT. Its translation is CASSDPNQPQHF.

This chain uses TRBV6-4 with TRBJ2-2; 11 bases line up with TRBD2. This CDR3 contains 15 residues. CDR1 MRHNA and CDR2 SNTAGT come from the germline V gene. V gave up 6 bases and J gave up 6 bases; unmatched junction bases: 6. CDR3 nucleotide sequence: TGTGCCAGCAGCCCGGCTAGCGGGAGGTCCGGGGAGCTGTTTTTT. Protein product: CASSPASGRSGELFF.